The 10 T cell receptor beta chains below come from one sample, sequenced in a study of cytomegalovirus exposure and HLA in healthy donors. The PCR ran on 60 Vbeta and 13 Jbeta primers. Method: immunoSEQ multiplex PCR; TCRdb's copy keeps in-frame clones and lacks some. The sample carries 150,000 to 200,000 clones, more than 70% recorded once. Source material: PBMCs. The receptor source for this set is a boy aged 5-17 years in good health and CMV-seronegative.

The chain combines TRBV10-3 with TRBJ1-2; D possibly corresponds to TRBD1 (6 bases). CDR1 and CDR2 (germline): ENHRY, SYGVKD. The ends were cut back, 6 bases at V and 8 bases at J, with 10 bases in the middle. The CDR3 loop spans 11 amino acids. The CDR3 DNA follows: TGTGCCATCAGACCAGGGGACGGCTACACCTTC. This gives the protein CAIRPGDGYTF.

This clone was detected a few times. CDR3 amino acids: CASSLTANSPLHF. The CDR3 nucleotides read TGTGCCAGCAGTTTGACAGCTAATTCACCCCTCCACTTT. V gene TRBV6-5 combines with J gene TRBJ1-6; possibly TRBD1 for D (5 bases). The CDR3 totals 13 residues. In germline, CDR1 is MNHEY, CDR2 SVGAGI. V was shortened by 4 bases and J by 6 bases, with 7 bases between the two germline ends.

The CDR3: CASSDPRDRVYNEQFF. The CDR3 DNA is TGTGCCAGCAGCGACCCCCGGGACAGGGTTTACAATGAGCAGTTCTTC. The chain recombines TRBV14 with TRBJ2-1; the match to TRBD1 covers 9 bases. Trimming took 5 bases from V and 4 from J; bases not matched to a gene: 9. The CDR3 consists of 16 residues. Germline CDR1 is SGHDN and CDR2 is FVKESK. Variable domain in full (rest from reference TRBV14 and TRBJ2-1): EAGVTQFPSHSVIEKGQTVTLRCDPISGHDNLYWYRRVMGKEIKFLLHFVKESKQDESGMPNNRFLAERTGGTYSTLKVQPAELEDSGVYFCASSDPRDRVYNEQFFGPGTRLTVL.

The V call is TRBV30, the J call TRBJ1-2, with TRBD1 as a possible D gene (6 bases). There are 14 residues in the CDR3. Trimming removed 0 bases at V and 2 bases at J, with 10 bases between. The V gene's germline CDR1 is GTSNPN and CDR2 SVGIG (reference sequence). The CDR3 DNA sequence: TGTGCCTGGAGTGTAGCCAGGGGAAACTATGGCTACACCTTC. Translation gives CAWSVARGNYGYTF.

V is TRBV5-6 and J is TRBJ2-7, with D perhaps matching TRBD2 (7 bases). V lost 4 bases to trimming and J lost 3 bases, with 11 bases between them. Germline CDR1 SGHDT, CDR2 YYEEEE. This CDR3 contains 13 residues. The CDR3, as DNA: TGTGCCAGCAGCCGGGGGGCCGACTACGAGCAGTACTTC. This gives the protein CASSRGADYEQYF.

This clone was seen a handful of times. The chain couples TRBV7-2 to TRBJ1-1; D remains ambiguous. Germline values: CDR1 SGHTA, CDR2 FQGNSA. V shed 3 bases and J shed 0 bases, with 2 bases lying between them. The CDR3 runs to 12 residues. The CDR3 coding sequence is TGTGCCAGCAGCTTCATGAACACTGAAGCTTTCTTT. Translating gives CASSFMNTEAFF.

This clone was observed a handful of times. This chain connects TRBV30 to TRBJ2-1; 9 bases match TRBD2. The J segment lost 9 bases and the V segment lost 3 bases, leaving 12 bases of the junction unmatched. The CDR3 consists of 15 residues. Germline V lookup: CDR1 GTSNPN, CDR2 SVGIG (reference sequence). In DNA, the CDR3 is TGTGCCTGGAGACGCGCAAGCGGGGGGTTGGTTGAGCAGTTCTTC. Translating it yields CAWRRASGGLVEQFF. The whole variable domain, remainder taken from reference TRBV30 and TRBJ2-1, is SQTIHQWPATLVQPVGSPLSLECTVEGTSNPNLYWYRQAAGRGLQLLFYSVGIGQISSEVPQNLSASRPQDRQFILSSKKLLLSDSGFYLCAWRRASGGLVEQFFGPGTRLTVL.

V is TRBV7-2 and J is TRBJ1-1, with D tentatively TRBD1 (5 bases). The V end was cut by 1 base, the J end by 8 bases, with 14 bases between. Germline V gene lookup returns CDR1 SGHTA and CDR2 FQGNSA. The CDR3 is made up of 14 amino acids. The CDR3 coding sequence is TGTGCCAGCAGCTTAGTTGGGGGGTTGGGGGAAGCTTTCTTT. It encodes CASSLVGGLGEAFF.

V gene TRBV7-9 combines with J gene TRBJ2-6, with D possibly matching TRBD1 (6 bases). This CDR3 region has 18 residues. Per germline, CDR1 SEHNR and CDR2 FQNEAQ (reference sequence). Trimming took off 5 bases at V and 0 bases at J, with 17 bases between the two ends. The CDR3 DNA sequence: TGTGCCAGCAGCCACAAACAGGGAACGAGCTCTGGGGCCAACGTCCTGACTTTC. Translated: CASSHKQGTSSGANVLTF. Looking up the rest from reference TRBV7-9 and TRBJ2-6 gives the full variable domain: DTGVSQNPRHKITKRGQNVTFRCDPISEHNRLYWYRQTLGQGPEFLTYFQNEAQLEKSRLLSDRFSAERPKGSFSTLEIQRTEQGDSAMYLCASSHKQGTSSGANVLTFGAGSRLTVL.

V is TRBV9 and J is TRBJ2-1; 7 nucleotides line up with TRBD2. The germline V gene encodes CDR1 SGDLS and CDR2 YYNGEE. J gave up 5 bases and V 0 bases, and 8 bases lay outside the gene matches. CDR3 length: 16 residues. In nucleotides, the CDR3 is TGTGCCAGCAGCGTAGGAGTCGGGGGGAGAAACAATGAGCAGTTCTTC. It encodes CASSVGVGGRNNEQFF. The full variable domain, with the rest looked up from reference TRBV9 and TRBJ2-1, is DSGVTQTPKHLITATGQRVTLRCSPRSGDLSVYWYQQSLDQGLQFLIQYYNGEERAKGNILERFSAQQFPDLHSELNLSSLELGDSALYFCASSVGVGGRNNEQFFGPGTRLTVL.